The 25 T cell receptor beta chains listed next were all sequenced from one sample in a study of T cell changes during pregnancy in multiple sclerosis. Profiling relied on immunoSEQ multiplex PCR, and the TCRdb table lists in-frame clones only, not all of them. The table shows fewer than 30,000 clones, with 75% to 90% occurring only once. The material sequenced was CD8+ T cells from peripheral blood mononuclear cells, taken in the second trimester of pregnancy. The source is a female donor with multiple sclerosis, enrolled in a pregnancy study.

The J gene is TRBJ1-5, the V gene TRBV27; D might be TRBD1 (6 bases). This CDR3 spans 14 amino acids. V was clipped by 8 bases and J by 7 bases, with 18 bases between them. Germline CDR1 MNHEY, CDR2 SMNVEV (reference sequence). In DNA form, the CDR3 reads TGTGCCAGCTCCTCGACAGGACCCAGGCAGCCCCAGCATTTT. This encodes CASSSTGPRQPQHF.

V and J are TRBV25-1 and TRBJ2-2; 9 nucleotides match TRBD2. The germline CDR1 and CDR2 sequences are MGHDK and SYGVNS. Trimming cost V 7 bases and J 5 bases; bases outside gene matches: 5. The CDR3 is 14 residues long. DNA of the CDR3: TGTGCCAGCAATAGCGGGAGTTATACCGGGGAGCTGTTTTTT. Translation gives CASNSGSYTGELFF.

The V gene is TRBV28, the J gene TRBJ2-7; D ambiguous. The CDR3 runs to 13 residues. V was pared by 8 bases and J by 2 bases, with 13 bases between. Germline CDR1 reads MDHEN; CDR2 reads SYDVKM. CDR3 nucleotide sequence: TGTGCCAGCGGCAAAGGCAGGCCCTACGAGCAGTACTTC. This gives the protein CASGKGRPYEQYF.

V and J are TRBV10-2 and TRBJ2-5, with 7 bases matching TRBD2. CDR1 WSHSY and CDR2 SAAADI come from the germline V gene. The CDR3 totals 15 residues. The trim removed 6 bases at V and 1 base at J, leaving 8 bases unmatched. The CDR3 sequence: CASSSTSASQETQYF. CDR3 in DNA: TGCGCCAGCAGCTCCACTAGCGCGTCCCAAGAGACCCAGTACTTC.

This clone came up many times. V gene TRBV6-1 combines with J gene TRBJ2-7; TRBD1 agrees at 7 bases. The germline V gene encodes CDR1 MNHNS and CDR2 SASEGT. V shed 1 base, J shed 3 bases, and the junction held 6 bases outside the gene matches. The CDR3 spans 15 residues. CDR3 protein: CASSEELAGGYEQYF. CDR3 sequence (DNA): TGTGCCAGCAGTGAAGAGCTCGCAGGGGGCTACGAGCAGTACTTC.

The gene calls are TRBV28 and TRBJ2-7; 7 positions match TRBD2. The CDR3 totals 13 residues. Germline V gene lookup returns CDR1 MDHEN and CDR2 SYDVKM. Unmatched junction bases numbered 4, after V lost 8 bases and J lost 0 bases. The CDR3 here is CASETSLSYEQYF. The DNA for the CDR3 is TGTGCCAGCGAGACTAGCCTCTCCTACGAGCAGTACTTC. Full variable domain (missing parts from reference TRBV28 and TRBJ2-7): DVKVTQSSRYLVKRTGEKVFLECVQDMDHENMFWYRQDPGLGLRLIYFSYDVKMKEKGDIPEGYSVSREKKERFSLILESASTNQTSMYLCASETSLSYEQYFGPGTRLTVT.

The J gene is TRBJ2-5, the V gene TRBV28; 12 bases align to TRBD2. The germline CDR1 and CDR2 sequences are MDHEN and SYDVKM. Losses at the gene ends were 5 bases for V and 5 bases for J; bases not matched to a gene: 9. This CDR3 comprises 16 residues. This chain's CDR3 is CASSDLAGGPGETQYF. The DNA for the CDR3 is TGTGCCAGCAGTGACCTAGCGGGAGGGCCGGGGGAGACCCAGTACTTC.

This clone is medium-sized (0.01 to 0.1%) within its sample. The chain links TRBV13 to TRBJ2-7; 15 nucleotides line up with TRBD2. V shed 6 bases, J shed 2 bases, and the junction held 14 bases outside the gene matches. The CDR3 has 19 amino acids. Germline CDR1 reads PRHDT; CDR2 reads FYEKMQ (reference sequence). The CDR3 DNA reads as TGTGCCAGCAGTCAATGGACTAGCGGGAGGGCCTGGTCGGCCTACGAGCAGTACTTC. This codes for CASSQWTSGRAWSAYEQYF.

V and J are TRBV19 and TRBJ1-2; possible D gene TRBD1, 6 bases. In germline, CDR1 is LNHDA, CDR2 SQIVND (reference sequence). V gave up 6 bases and J gave up 5 bases, with 7 bases separating them. The CDR3 spans 11 residues. The chain's CDR3 is CASSQGYGYTF. Here the CDR3 DNA reads TGTGCCAGTAGCCAGGGGTATGGCTACACCTTC.

The chain uses TRBV6-4 and TRBJ2-3; 11 bases map to TRBD2. The J segment lost 3 bases and the V segment lost 6 bases, leaving 5 bases of the junction unmatched. The V gene's germline CDR1 is MRHNA and CDR2 SNTAGT. The CDR3 sequence is 15 residues long. This CDR3 is CASSLTSGRTDTQYF. CDR3 coding DNA: TGTGCCAGCAGCCTAACTAGCGGGAGAACAGATACGCAGTATTTT.

The chain joins TRBV28 to TRBJ1-1; D might be TRBD1 (6 bases). The CDR3 spans 13 residues. Germline V gene sequence: CDR1 MDHEN, CDR2 SYDVKM. V was trimmed by 2 bases and J by 4 bases, leaving 8 bases between them. In nucleotides, the CDR3 is TGTGCCAGCAGTTTACCAGGGGCCACTGAAGCTTTCTTT. Its protein product is CASSLPGATEAFF.

This chain joins TRBV6-5 and TRBJ2-1, with 7 bases identical to TRBD2. Germline-derived CDR1 and CDR2 are MNHEY and SVGAGI. V lost 2 bases, J lost 7 bases, and 2 bases stayed unmatched. There are 13 residues in the CDR3. The CDR3 DNA follows: TGTGCCAGCAGTTACAGGACTAGGAATGAGCAGTTCTTC. Translation gives CASSYRTRNEQFF.

This clone appeared once. The V call is TRBV6-5, the J call TRBJ2-7, with TRBD1 as a possible D gene (5 bases). The germline V gene has CDR1 MNHEY and CDR2 SVGAGI. The CDR3 length is 14 residues. The V gene lost 0 bases and the J gene lost 2 bases, with 8 bases spanning the gap. CDR3 region: CASSYSDTTYEQYF. In DNA, the CDR3 is TGTGCCAGCAGTTACTCGGACACGACCTACGAGCAGTACTTC.

V gene TRBV7-2 combines with J gene TRBJ2-7; TRBD1 is a possible D gene (5 bases). Trimming removed 5 bases from V and 7 bases from J, with 21 bases in between. The CDR3 is 15 residues long. Germline V gene sequence: CDR1 SGHTA, CDR2 FQGNSA. As DNA, the CDR3 is TGTGCCAGCAGCCCTATAGTGGGCTCAGGGCAAGAGCAGTACTTC. Translated, it gives CASSPIVGSGQEQYF.

The V gene is TRBV5-1, the J gene TRBJ2-7, with TRBD1 identical over 9 bases. This CDR3 is built from 14 residues. V lost 3 bases to trimming and J lost 6 bases; unmatched junction nucleotides: 7. Germline V CDR1 and CDR2: SGHRS, YFSETQ. DNA of the CDR3: TGCGCCAGCAGCTGGGGACAGGGAAAGCCCGAGCAGTACTTC. Translating gives CASSWGQGKPEQYF.

About this clone: Since a far larger clone is one base different, this is likely a read error. This specimen includes other DNA sequences encoding the same CDR3. V gene TRBV5-4 combines with J gene TRBJ2-5; a possible D gene is TRBD1 (6 bases). The CDR3 is made up of 12 amino acids. Per germline, CDR1 SGHNT and CDR2 YYREEE (reference sequence). V was trimmed by 4 bases and J by 5 bases, leaving 9 bases between them. CDR3 region: CASSPDRETQYF. DNA for the CDR3: TGTGCCAGCAGCCCAGACAGGGAGACCCAGTACTTC.

The chain carries TRBV28 and TRBJ2-1; D remains unclear. V gave up 4 bases and J gave up 8 bases, with 15 bases separating them. The CDR3 consists of 14 residues. From germline, CDR1 is MDHEN and CDR2 SYDVKM. The CDR3 nucleotides are TGTGCCAGCAGTTCGGTAGTTTTATCACATGAGCAGTTCTTC. Its protein is CASSSVVLSHEQFF.

The genes are TRBV28 and TRBJ2-7, with 9 nucleotides matching TRBD2. Germline assignment: CDR1 MDHEN and CDR2 SYDVKM. The CDR3 spans 21 residues. V lost 2 bases, J lost 0 bases, and 20 bases stayed unmatched. CDR3 nucleotide sequence: TGTGCCAGCAGTTTAGGGTATGGGCCCCCCTGGGCGGGAGGGGGCTCCTACGAGCAGTACTTC. Encoded protein: CASSLGYGPPWAGGGSYEQYF.

This clone was seen only once. The chain carries TRBV6-5 and TRBJ2-5; D is possibly TRBD2 (5 bases). V lost 3 bases and J lost 5, with 7 bases in between. This CDR3 is 12 amino acids long. Germline loops: CDR1 MNHEY, CDR2 SVGAGI. The chain's CDR3 is CASSYGEETQYF. The CDR3 DNA reads as TGTGCCAGCAGTTATGGGGAGGAGACCCAGTACTTC.

This clone is judged medium-sized. This rearrangement joins TRBV5-4 to TRBJ1-2, with 7 nucleotides matching TRBD1. Germline V gene data show CDR1 as SGHNT and CDR2 as YYREEE (reference sequence). This CDR3 is built from 16 residues. Trimming took 4 bases from V and 3 from J; bases not matched to a gene: 12. Here the CDR3 reads CASSPATGQAYYGYTF. The CDR3 nucleotides read TGTGCCAGCAGCCCAGCAACCGGACAGGCCTACTATGGCTACACCTTC.

Comments on this clone: In the same sample, other DNA sequences code for this CDR3. The chain recombines TRBV29-1 with TRBJ1-5, with TRBD1 identical over 8 bases. Germline V gene data show CDR1 as SQVTM and CDR2 as ANQGSEA. V shed 6 bases and J 0 bases; nucleotides not matched to a gene: 4. CDR3 length equals 14 residues. The CDR3 region has the DNA TGCAGCGTAGAGACAGGGGATAGCAATCAGCCCCAGCATTTT. Its protein product is CSVETGDSNQPQHF.

This chain joins TRBV5-1 and TRBJ2-1; TRBD2 agrees at 15 bases. Trimming cost V 3 bases and J 5 bases; bases outside gene matches: 3. This CDR3 spans 16 amino acids. In germline, CDR1 is SGHRS, CDR2 YFSETQ. The CDR3 here is CASSSGLAGGNNEQFF. CDR3 coding DNA: TGCGCCAGCAGCTCGGGACTAGCGGGAGGCAACAATGAGCAGTTCTTC.

The V gene is TRBV30, the J gene TRBJ1-1; 7 nucleotides agree with TRBD1. Looked up from germline, CDR1 is GTSNPN and CDR2 is SVGIG (reference sequence). The V segment lost 0 bases and the J segment 2 bases; nucleotides outside the gene matches: 6. The CDR3 is 15 amino acids. CDR3 nucleotide sequence: TGTGCCTGGAGTGTATGGACAGGCATTAACACTGAAGCTTTCTTT. It is translated as CAWSVWTGINTEAFF.

The chain has TRBV25-1 and TRBJ1-2, with 11 bases that match TRBD1. The CDR3 is 15 residues long. J gave up 2 bases and V 4 bases, and 3 bases lay outside the gene matches. The V gene's germline CDR1 is MGHDK and CDR2 SYGVNS. CDR3 sequence (DNA): TGTGCCAGCAGTGTCGGGACAGGGGGGAACTATGGCTACACCTTC. Translated, it gives CASSVGTGGNYGYTF.

The chain couples TRBV7-6 to TRBJ2-7; no clear D gene. The germline gives CDR1 SGHVS, CDR2 FNYEAQ. V lost 1 base, J lost 7 bases, and 11 bases lay in between. This CDR3 is built from 13 residues. The CDR3 coding sequence is TGTGCCAGCAGCTTAGGCGGAGACGGGGAGCAGTACTTC. The encoded protein is CASSLGGDGEQYF.